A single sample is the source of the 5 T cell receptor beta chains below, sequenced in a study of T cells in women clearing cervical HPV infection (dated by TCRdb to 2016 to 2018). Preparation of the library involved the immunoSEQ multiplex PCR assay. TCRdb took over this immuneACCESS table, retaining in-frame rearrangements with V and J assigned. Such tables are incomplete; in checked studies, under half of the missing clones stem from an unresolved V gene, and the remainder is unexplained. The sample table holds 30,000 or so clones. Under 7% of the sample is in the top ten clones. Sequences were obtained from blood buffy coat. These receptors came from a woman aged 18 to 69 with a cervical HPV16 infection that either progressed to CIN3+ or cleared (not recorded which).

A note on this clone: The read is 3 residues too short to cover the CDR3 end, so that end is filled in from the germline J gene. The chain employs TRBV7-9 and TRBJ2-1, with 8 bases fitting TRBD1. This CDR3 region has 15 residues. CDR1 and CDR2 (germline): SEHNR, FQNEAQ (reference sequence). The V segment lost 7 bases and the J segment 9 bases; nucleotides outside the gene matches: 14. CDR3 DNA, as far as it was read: TGTGCCAGCATCGCGAATGACAGGGGCTCGGGTGAG. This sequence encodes CASIANDRGSGE. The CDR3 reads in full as CASIANDRGSGEQFF. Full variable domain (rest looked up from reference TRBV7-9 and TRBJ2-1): DTGVSQNPRHKITKRGQNVTFRCDPISEHNRLYWYRQTLGQGPEFLTYFQNEAQLEKSRLLSDRFSAERPKGSFSTLEIQRTEQGDSAMYLCASIANDRGSGEQFFGPGTRLTVL.

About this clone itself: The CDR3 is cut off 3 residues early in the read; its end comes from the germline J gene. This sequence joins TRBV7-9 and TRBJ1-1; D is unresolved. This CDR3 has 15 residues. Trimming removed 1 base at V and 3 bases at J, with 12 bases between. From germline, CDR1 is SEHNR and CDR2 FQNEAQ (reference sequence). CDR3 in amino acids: CASSLVRVYHTEAFF. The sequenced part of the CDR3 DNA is TGTGCCAGCAGCTTAGTAAGGGTTTATCACACTGAA.

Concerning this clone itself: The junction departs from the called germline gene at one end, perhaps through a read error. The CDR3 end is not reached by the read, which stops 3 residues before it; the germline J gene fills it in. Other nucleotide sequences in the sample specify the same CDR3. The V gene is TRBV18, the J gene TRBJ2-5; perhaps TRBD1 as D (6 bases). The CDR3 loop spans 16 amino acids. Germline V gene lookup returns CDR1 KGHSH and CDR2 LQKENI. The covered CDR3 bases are TGTGCCAGCTCCCCACAGGCAGGGGTAATCCAAGAGACC. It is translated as CASSPQAGVIQET. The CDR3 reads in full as CASSPQAGVIQETQYF.

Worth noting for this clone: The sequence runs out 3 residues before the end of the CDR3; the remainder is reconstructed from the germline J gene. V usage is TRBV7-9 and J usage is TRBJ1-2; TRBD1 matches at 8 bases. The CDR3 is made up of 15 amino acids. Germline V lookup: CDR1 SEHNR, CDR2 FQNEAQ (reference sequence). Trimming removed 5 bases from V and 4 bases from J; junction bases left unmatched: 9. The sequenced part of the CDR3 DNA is TGTGCCAGCAGCGATGGACAGGGATCCTCCTATGGC. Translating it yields CASSDGQGSSYG. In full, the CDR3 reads CASSDGQGSSYGYTF.

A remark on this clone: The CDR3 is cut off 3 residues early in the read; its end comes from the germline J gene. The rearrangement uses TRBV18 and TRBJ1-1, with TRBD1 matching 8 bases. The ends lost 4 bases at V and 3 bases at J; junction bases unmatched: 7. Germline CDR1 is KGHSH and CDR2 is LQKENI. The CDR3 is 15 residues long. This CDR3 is CASSQRTGRDTEAFF. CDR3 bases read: TGTGCCAGCTCACAAAGGACAGGGCGGGACACTGAA. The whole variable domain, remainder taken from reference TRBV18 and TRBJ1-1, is NAGVMQNPRHLVRRRGQEARLRCSPMKGHSHVYWYRQLPEEGLKFMVYLQKENIIDESGMPKERFSAEFPKEGPSILRIQQVVRGDSAAYFCASSQRTGRDTEAFFGQGTRLTVV.